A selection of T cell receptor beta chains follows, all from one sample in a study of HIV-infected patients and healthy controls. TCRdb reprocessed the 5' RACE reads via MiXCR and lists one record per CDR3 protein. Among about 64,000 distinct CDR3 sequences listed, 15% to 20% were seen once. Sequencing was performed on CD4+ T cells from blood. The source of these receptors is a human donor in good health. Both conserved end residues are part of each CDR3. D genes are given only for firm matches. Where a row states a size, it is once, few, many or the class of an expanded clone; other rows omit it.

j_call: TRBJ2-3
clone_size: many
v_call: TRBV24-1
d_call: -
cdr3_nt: TGTGCCACCAGTGATTTTAGCGGAGTTAGCACAGATACGCAGTATTTT
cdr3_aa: CATSDFSGVSTDTQYF

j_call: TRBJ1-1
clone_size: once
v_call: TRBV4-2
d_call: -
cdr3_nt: TGTGCCAGCAGAATCGCGGTGAACACTGAAGCTTTCTTT
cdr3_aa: CASRIAVNTEAFF

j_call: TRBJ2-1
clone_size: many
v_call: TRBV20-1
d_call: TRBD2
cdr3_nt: TGCAGTGCTCCATGGCGGGAGGGTTTCGGTGAGCAGTTCTTC
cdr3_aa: CSAPWREGFGEQFF

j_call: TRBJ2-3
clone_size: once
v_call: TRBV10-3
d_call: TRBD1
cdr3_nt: TGTGCCATCAGGCCGGGACAGGGATCGGATACGCAGTATTTT
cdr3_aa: CAIRPGQGSDTQYF

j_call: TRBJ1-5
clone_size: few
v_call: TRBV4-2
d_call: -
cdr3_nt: TGTGCCAGCAGCCGCGCCGGGTCTCCAAATCAGCCCCAGCATTTT
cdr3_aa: CASSRAGSPNQPQHF

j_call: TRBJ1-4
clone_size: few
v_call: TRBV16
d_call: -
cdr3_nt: TGTGCCAGCAGCCAAGGGAAGGCTAATGAAAAACTGTTTTTT
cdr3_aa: CASSQGKANEKLFF

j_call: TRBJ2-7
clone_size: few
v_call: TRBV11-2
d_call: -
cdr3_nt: TGTGCCAGCAGCTTAGTTGCGATATCGGTGTACTTC
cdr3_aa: CASSLVAISVYF

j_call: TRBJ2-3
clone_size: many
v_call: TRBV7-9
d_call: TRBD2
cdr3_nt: TGTGCCAGCAGCTTATACCCCCCCGAGCGGGAGGGCCGGGCAGATACGCAGTATTTT
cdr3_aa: CASSLYPPEREGRADTQYF

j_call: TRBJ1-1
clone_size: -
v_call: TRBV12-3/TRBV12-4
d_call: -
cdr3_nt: TGTGCCAGCAGTTTATGGACGGCCACTGAAGCTTTCTTT
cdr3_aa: CASSLWTATEAFF

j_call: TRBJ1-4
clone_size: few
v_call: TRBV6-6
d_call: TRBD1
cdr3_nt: TGTGCCAGCACCTTCTACTCCGGGACAGGGTCGGGAAAACTGTTTTTT
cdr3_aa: CASTFYSGTGSGKLFF

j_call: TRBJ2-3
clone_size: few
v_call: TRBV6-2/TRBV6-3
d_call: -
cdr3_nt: TGTGCCAGCAGAAGGGAAAGGGGGAAGACAGATACGCAGTATTTT
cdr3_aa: CASRRERGKTDTQYF

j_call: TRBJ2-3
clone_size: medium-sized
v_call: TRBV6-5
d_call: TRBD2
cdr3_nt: TGTGCCAGCAGGGGGACTAGCGGGGGTGCTAGCACAGATACGCAGTATTTT
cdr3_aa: CASRGTSGGASTDTQYF

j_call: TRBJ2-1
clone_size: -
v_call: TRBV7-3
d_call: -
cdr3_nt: TGTGCCAGCAGCCAAGGGGTTGACAATGAGCAGTTCTTC
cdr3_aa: CASSQGVDNEQFF

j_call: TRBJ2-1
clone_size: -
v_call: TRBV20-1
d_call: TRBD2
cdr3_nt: TGCAGTGCTTTACCCGGGACTAGCGGGATTATAAACAATGAGCAGTTCTTC
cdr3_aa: CSALPGTSGIINNEQFF

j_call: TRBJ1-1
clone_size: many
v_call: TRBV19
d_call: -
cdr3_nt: TGTGCCAGTAGGACAAGTCGAAAAAGGGACACTGAAGCTTTCTTT
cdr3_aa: CASRTSRKRDTEAFF

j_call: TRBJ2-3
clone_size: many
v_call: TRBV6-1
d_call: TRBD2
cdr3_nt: TGTGCCAGCAGTGAATTTAGAACTAGCGGGAGCACAGATACGCAGTATTTT
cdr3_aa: CASSEFRTSGSTDTQYF

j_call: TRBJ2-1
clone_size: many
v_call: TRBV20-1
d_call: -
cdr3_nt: TGCAGTGCTAGAGCTCCCCTTGTAGGGAACAATGAGCAGTTCTTC
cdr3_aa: CSARAPLVGNNEQFF

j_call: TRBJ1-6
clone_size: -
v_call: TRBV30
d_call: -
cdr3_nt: TGTGCCTGGAGTTTGGACAGTAATTCACCCCTCCACTTT
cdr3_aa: CAWSLDSNSPLHF

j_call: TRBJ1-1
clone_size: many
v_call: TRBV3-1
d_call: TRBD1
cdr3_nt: TGTGCCAGCAGCACACGACGGACAGGAGCCCTGAACACTGAAGCTTTCTTT
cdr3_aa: CASSTRRTGALNTEAFF

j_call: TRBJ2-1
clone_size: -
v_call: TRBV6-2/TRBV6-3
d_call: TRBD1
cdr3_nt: TGTGCCAGCAGTCCCCTGCGGGACAGGGCCGGCAATGAGCAGTTCTTC
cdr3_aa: CASSPLRDRAGNEQFF

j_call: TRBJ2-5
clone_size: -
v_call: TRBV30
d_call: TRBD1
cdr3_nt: TGTGCCTGGAATCTCCCGGGACAGGGGAGAGAGACCCAGTACTTC
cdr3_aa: CAWNLPGQGRETQYF

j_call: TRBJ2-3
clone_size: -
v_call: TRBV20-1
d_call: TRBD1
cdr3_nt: TGCAGTGCTAGGGGGGACAGGGACACAGATACGCAGTATTTT
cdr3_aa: CSARGDRDTDTQYF

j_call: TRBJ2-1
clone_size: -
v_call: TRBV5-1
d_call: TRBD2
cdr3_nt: TGCGCCAGCAGTAGGACTAGCGGGGGGTACAATGAGCAGTTCTTC
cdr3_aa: CASSRTSGGYNEQFF

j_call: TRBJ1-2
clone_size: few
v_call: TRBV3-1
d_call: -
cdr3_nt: TGTGCCAGCAGCCAAGATCATCCAGGGAGCGGCTATGGCTACACCTTC
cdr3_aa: CASSQDHPGSGYGYTF

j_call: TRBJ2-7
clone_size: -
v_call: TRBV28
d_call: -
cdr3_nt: TGTGCCAGCAGCCGGGACCCTCTAGATGAGCAGTACTTC
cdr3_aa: CASSRDPLDEQYF

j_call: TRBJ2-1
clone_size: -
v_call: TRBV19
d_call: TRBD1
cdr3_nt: TGTGCCAGTAGTATAGATTACAGGGGGTCCTACAATGAGCAGTTCTTC
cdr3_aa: CASSIDYRGSYNEQFF

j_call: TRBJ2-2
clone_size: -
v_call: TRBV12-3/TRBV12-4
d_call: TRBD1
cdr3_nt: TGTGCCAGCAGTTTAGCGAAGAGACAGGGTATCCTTCAAGCGAACACCGGGGAGCTGTTTTTT
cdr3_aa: CASSLAKRQGILQANTGELFF

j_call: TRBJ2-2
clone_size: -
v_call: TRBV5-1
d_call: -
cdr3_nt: TGCGCCAGCAGCTTGGCGTCAGGAGACACCGGGGAGCTGTTTTTT
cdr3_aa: CASSLASGDTGELFF

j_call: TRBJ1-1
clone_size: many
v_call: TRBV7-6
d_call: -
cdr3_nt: TGTGCCAGCAGCGGGACGGGTATGAACACTGAAGCTTTCTTT
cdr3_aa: CASSGTGMNTEAFF

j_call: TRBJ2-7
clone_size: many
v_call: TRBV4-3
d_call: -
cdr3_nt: TGCGCCAGCAGCCAAGAATTGATGCAGGGTGGCGGGTACGAGCAGTACTTC
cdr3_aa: CASSQELMQGGGYEQYF

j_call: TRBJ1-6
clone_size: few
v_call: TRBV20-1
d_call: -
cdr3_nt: TGCAGTGCTAGAGCCCAGCGGGGTTCCTATAATTCACCCCTCCACTTT
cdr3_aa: CSARAQRGSYNSPLHF

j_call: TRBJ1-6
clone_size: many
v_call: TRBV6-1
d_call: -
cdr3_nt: TGTGCCAGCAGTGAACAGGGATCGAATTCACCCCTCCACTTT
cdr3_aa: CASSEQGSNSPLHF

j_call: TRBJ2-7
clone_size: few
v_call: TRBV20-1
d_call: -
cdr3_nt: TGCAGTGCTAGAGGAGGGACTGGCTACGAGCAGTACTTC
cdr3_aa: CSARGGTGYEQYF

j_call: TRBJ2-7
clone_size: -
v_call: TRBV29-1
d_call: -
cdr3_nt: TGCAGCGTCTCCTTAGGGTCCTACGAGCAGTACTTC
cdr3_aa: CSVSLGSYEQYF

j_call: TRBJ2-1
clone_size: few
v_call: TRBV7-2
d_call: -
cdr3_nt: TGTGCCAGCAGCAAAAGGGGACTTGGTTCGTCCTACAATGAGCAGTTCTTC
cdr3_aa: CASSKRGLGSSYNEQFF

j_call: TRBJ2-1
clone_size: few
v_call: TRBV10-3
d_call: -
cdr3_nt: TGTGCCATCAGTGAGGGGTACAATGAGCAGTTCTTC
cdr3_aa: CAISEGYNEQFF

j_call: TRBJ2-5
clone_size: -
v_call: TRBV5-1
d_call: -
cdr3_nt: TGCGCCAGCAGCCCTGGGACCGGGGTGGAGACCCAGTACTTC
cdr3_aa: CASSPGTGVETQYF

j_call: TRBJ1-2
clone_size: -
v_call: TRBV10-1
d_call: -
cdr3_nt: TGCGCCAGCAGTGAAGACAGGTCCTATGGCTACACCTTC
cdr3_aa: CASSEDRSYGYTF

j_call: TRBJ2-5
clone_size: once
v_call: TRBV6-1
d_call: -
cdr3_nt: TGTGCCAGCAGTGAAAGTGGTTGGGAGACCCAGTACTTC
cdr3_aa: CASSESGWETQYF

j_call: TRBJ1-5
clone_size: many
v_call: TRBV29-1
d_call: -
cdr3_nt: TGCAGCGTTGTGGGGGGAGGAGGCAATCAGCCCCAGCATTTT
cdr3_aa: CSVVGGGGNQPQHF

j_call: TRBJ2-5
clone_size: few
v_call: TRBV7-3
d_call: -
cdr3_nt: TGTGCCAGCAGCTTAAGGGGTGGGGTGGAAGAGACCCAGTACTTC
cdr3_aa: CASSLRGGVEETQYF

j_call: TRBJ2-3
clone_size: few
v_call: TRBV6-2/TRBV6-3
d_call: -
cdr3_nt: TGTGCCAGCAAGGACCCCCCATTCACAGATACGCAGTATTTT
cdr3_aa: CASKDPPFTDTQYF

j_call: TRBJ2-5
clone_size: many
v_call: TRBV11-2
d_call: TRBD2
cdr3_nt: TGTGCCAGCAGCTTCACGCTAGCGGGGCAAGAGACCCAGTACTTC
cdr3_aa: CASSFTLAGQETQYF